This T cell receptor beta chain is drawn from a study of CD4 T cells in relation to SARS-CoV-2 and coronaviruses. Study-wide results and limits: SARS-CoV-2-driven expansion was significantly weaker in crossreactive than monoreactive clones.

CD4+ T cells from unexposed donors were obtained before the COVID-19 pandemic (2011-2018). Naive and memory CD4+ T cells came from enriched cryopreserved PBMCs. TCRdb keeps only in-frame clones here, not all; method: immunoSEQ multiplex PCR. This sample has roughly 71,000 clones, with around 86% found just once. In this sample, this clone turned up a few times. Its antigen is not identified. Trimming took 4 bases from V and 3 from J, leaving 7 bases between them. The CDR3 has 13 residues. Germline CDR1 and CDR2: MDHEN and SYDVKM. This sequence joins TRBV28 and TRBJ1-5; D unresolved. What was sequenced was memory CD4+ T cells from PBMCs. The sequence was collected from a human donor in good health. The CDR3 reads CASSSMDNQPQHF. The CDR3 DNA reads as TGTGCCAGCAGTTCCATGGACAATCAGCCCCAGCATTTT. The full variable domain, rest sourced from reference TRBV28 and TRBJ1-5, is DVKVTQSSRYLVKRTGEKVFLECVQDMDHENMFWYRQDPGLGLRLIYFSYDVKMKEKGDIPEGYSVSREKKERFSLILESASTNQTSMYLCASSSMDNQPQHFGDGTRLSIL.